This T cell receptor beta chain was sequenced for a study of blood T cell repertoires in COVID-19. The wider study: COVID-19 samples from acute and convalescent phases originated in the United States, Italy and Spain. PBMCs, B-cell-depleted T cells, or T cells were the source of the cDNA or gDNA that made up the material.

Original processing methods: Amplification from reference gene primers served as the basis for estimated nucleated cell counts. Assay used: immunoSEQ multiplex PCR; TCRdb lists only in-frame clones, some missing. The DNA was the basis for D and trimming; V, J and clone size are from that table. The data hold about 100,000 clones, with about 90% observed a single time. The CDR3 extends over 15 amino acids. V was cut by 5 bases and J by 0 bases, with 10 bases left in between. From germline, CDR1 is KGHDR and CDR2 SFDVKD. This rearrangement joins TRBV24-1 to TRBJ2-1; D may be TRBD2 (5 bases). Sequenced sample: peripheral blood. The sequence was collected from a man aged 30-40 years in a cohort sampled during active COVID-19. CDR3 sequence reads: CATSAAGSSYNEQFF. CDR3 coding DNA: TGTGCCACCAGTGCGGCGGGCAGCTCCTACAATGAGCAGTTCTTC.